The present T cell receptor (beta chain) was sequenced within a study of beta chain features in type 1 diabetes. As every portion of the isolated RNA was reverse transcribed, the sequencing read expressed TCRB transcripts. The table came from immunoSEQ multiplex PCR; TCRdb's copy has only in-frame clones and leaves some out. The sample shows about 900,000 clones, 17% of them seen only once. The CDR3 is 12 residues long. CDR1 and CDR2 from the germline V gene are MDHEN and SYDVKM. Concerning this clone itself: At one of its ends the junction is not consistent with the germline gene, which may arise from a read error.

Input material: naive CD4+ T cells from blood. The TCR was taken from a woman under 30 in good health. The chain couples TRBV28 to TRBJ1-5, with D possibly matching TRBD1 (6 bases). Here the CDR3 DNA reads TGTGCCAGCAGTATACAGGGTGGAGTCAAGAATTTT. Its protein is CASSIQGGVKNF.